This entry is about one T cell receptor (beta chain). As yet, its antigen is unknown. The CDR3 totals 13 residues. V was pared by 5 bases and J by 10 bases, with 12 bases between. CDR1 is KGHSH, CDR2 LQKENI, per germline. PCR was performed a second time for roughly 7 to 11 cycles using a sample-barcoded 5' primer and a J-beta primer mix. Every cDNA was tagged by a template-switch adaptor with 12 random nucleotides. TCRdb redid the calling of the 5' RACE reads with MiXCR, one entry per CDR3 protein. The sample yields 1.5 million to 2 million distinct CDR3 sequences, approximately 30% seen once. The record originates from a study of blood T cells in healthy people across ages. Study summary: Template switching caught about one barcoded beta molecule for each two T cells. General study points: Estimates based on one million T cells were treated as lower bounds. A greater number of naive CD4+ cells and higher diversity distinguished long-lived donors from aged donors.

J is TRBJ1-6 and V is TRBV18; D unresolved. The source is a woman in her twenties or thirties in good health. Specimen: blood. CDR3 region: CASSADKESPLHF. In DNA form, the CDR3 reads TGTGCCAGCTCAGCCGACAAGGAATCACCCCTCCACTTT.